The 22 T cell receptor beta chains below all came from one sample that was sequenced in a study of blood T cell repertoires in COVID-19. Profiling relied on immunoSEQ multiplex PCR, and the TCRdb table lists in-frame clones only, not all of them. The sample consists of tens of thousands of clones, approximately 79% of them appearing once. The sample taken for sequencing was peripheral blood. The receptors stem from a human donor in a cohort sampled during active COVID-19.

The V and J genes are TRBV19 and TRBJ2-7, with no clear D. This CDR3 region has 15 residues. V lost 6 bases, J lost 5 bases, and 20 bases lay in between. Germline V gene lookup returns CDR1 LNHDA and CDR2 SQIVND (reference sequence). The CDR3 DNA sequence: TGTGCCAGTAGCTTAATTCTGCGTAAACCCCACGAGCAGTACTTC. Its protein product is CASSLILRKPHEQYF. The complete variable domain, with remaining parts taken from reference TRBV19 and TRBJ2-7, reads DGGITQSPKYLFRKEGQNVTLSCEQNLNHDAMYWYRQDPGQGLRLIYYSQIVNDFQKGDIAEGYSVSREKKESFPLTVTSAQKNPTAFYLCASSLILRKPHEQYFGPGTRLTVT.

The chain carries TRBV5-8 and TRBJ2-7; TRBD2 is a possible D gene (5 bases). The germline gives CDR1 SGHTS, CDR2 YDEGEE. This CDR3 spans 15 amino acids. Trimming took off 4 bases at V and 2 bases at J, with 16 bases between the two ends. CDR3 sequence (DNA): TGTGCCAGCAGCGACCCGGGAAAAGGGACCTACGAGCAGTACTTC. Translating it yields CASSDPGKGTYEQYF. Full variable domain (missing parts from reference TRBV5-8 and TRBJ2-7): EAGVTQSPTHLIKTRGQQATLRCSPISGHTSVYWYQQALGLGLQFLLWYDEGEERNRGNFPPRFSGRQFPNYSSELNVNALELEDSALYLCASSDPGKGTYEQYFGPGTRLTVT.

This chain joins TRBV4-1 and TRBJ1-3, with TRBD1 matching over 10 bases. The CDR3 covers 18 residues. Trimming took 1 base from V and 0 from J; bases not matched to a gene: 6. Per the germline V gene, CDR1 is MGHRA and CDR2 is YSYEKL. The CDR3 loop is CASSQGGQGSYSGNTIYF. In DNA, the CDR3 is TGCGCCAGCAGCCAAGGGGGACAGGGGTCCTACTCTGGAAACACCATATATTTT.

The DNA of the CDR3 is TGCGCCAGCAGCCCGGACAGTCTTAATTCACCCCTCCACTTT. Its translation: CASSPDSLNSPLHF. The V call is TRBV4-1, the J call TRBJ1-6, with D maybe TRBD1 (6 bases). CDR1 is MGHRA, CDR2 YSYEKL, per germline. Trimming removed 4 bases from V and 6 bases from J, with 10 bases in between. The CDR3 is 14 residues long.

As DNA, the CDR3 is TGTGCCAGCAGCTGGGGACTAGCGGGATCTAATGAGCAGTTCTTC. Translated: CASSWGLAGSNEQFF. The V gene is TRBV7-8, the J gene TRBJ2-1; 13 nucleotides line up with TRBD2. The germline gives CDR1 SGHVS, CDR2 FQNEAQ. Trimming at V came to 4 bases and at J to 7 bases, leaving 4 bases not matched to a gene. The CDR3 totals 15 residues. The whole variable domain, remainder taken from reference TRBV7-8 and TRBJ2-1, is GAGVSQSPRYKVAKRGQDVALRCDPISGHVSLFWYQQALGQGPEFLTYFQNEAQLDKSGLPSDRFFAERPEGSVSTLKIQRTQQEDSAVYLCASSWGLAGSNEQFFGPGTRLTVL.

In its sample, this clone was seen a few times. The chain has TRBV2 and TRBJ2-1, with TRBD2 matching over 11 bases. Trimming at V came to 9 bases and at J to 7 bases, leaving 8 bases not matched to a gene. This CDR3 spans 14 amino acids. Germline CDR1 reads SNHLY; CDR2 reads FYNNEI. The CDR3 DNA follows: TGTGCCAGTCCGGGACTAGCGGCGTTAAATGAGCAGTTCTTC. As protein: CASPGLAALNEQFF.

The genes are TRBV20-1 and TRBJ2-7; perhaps TRBD1 as D (6 bases). From germline, CDR1 is DFQATT and CDR2 SNEGSKA (reference sequence). Trimming removed 6 bases at V and 4 bases at J, with 10 bases between. The CDR3 has 11 residues. Here the CDR3 reads CSAARGYEQYF. In nucleotides, the CDR3 is TGCAGTGCCGCGAGGGGGTACGAGCAGTACTTC.

The gene calls are TRBV6-6 and TRBJ1-4; possibly TRBD1 for D (5 bases). This CDR3 has 14 amino acids. Germline assignment: CDR1 MNHNY and CDR2 SVGAGI (reference sequence). V shed 7 bases and J shed 2 bases, with 11 bases lying between them. CDR3 DNA sequence: TGTGCCAGCACAGCGGGGCGGACTAATGAAAAACTGTTTTTT. Its translation: CASTAGRTNEKLFF.

The V call is TRBV19, the J call TRBJ1-1; the D is unclear. The CDR3 has 14 residues. V was shortened by 0 bases and J by 1 base, with 6 bases between the two germline ends. Germline loops: CDR1 LNHDA, CDR2 SQIVND (reference sequence). This chain's CDR3 is CASSIDWANTEAFF. The CDR3 DNA sequence: TGTGCCAGTAGTATAGATTGGGCGAACACTGAAGCTTTCTTT.

The gene calls are TRBV6-1 and TRBJ2-7, with 8 nucleotides matching TRBD1. The ends lost 0 bases at V and 4 bases at J; junction bases unmatched: 8. CDR3 length: 16 amino acids. Germline values: CDR1 MNHNS, CDR2 SASEGT. CDR3 sequence: CASSEAARTGIYEQYF. CDR3 coding DNA: TGTGCCAGCAGTGAAGCGGCCCGGACAGGGATATACGAGCAGTACTTC.

This clone was counted ten times or more. The V and J genes are TRBV29-1 and TRBJ1-5; TRBD1 agrees at 7 bases. After removal of 5 bases from V and 6 bases from J, the junction contained 19 bases not matched to a gene. Germline V gene lookup returns CDR1 SQVTM and CDR2 ANQGSEA. The CDR3 has 17 residues. The DNA of the CDR3 is TGCAGCGTTTATTGCGGCAGAAGACAGGGAGAGGGTCAGCCCCAGCATTTT. The encoded protein is CSVYCGRRQGEGQPQHF.

This chain connects TRBV9 to TRBJ2-1; D is uncertain. Germline V lookup: CDR1 SGDLS, CDR2 YYNGEE. The germline V and J ends were trimmed by 4 bases and 0 bases, with 5 bases remaining between them. CDR3 size: 13 residues. The CDR3 loop reads CASSLTSYNEQFF. CDR3 DNA sequence: TGTGCCAGCAGCCTAACCTCCTACAATGAGCAGTTCTTC.

This clone was seen a handful of times. The chain uses TRBV27 and TRBJ2-7, with TRBD2 identical over 7 bases. J gave up 2 bases and V 6 bases, and 4 bases lay outside the gene matches. This CDR3 is built from 13 residues. Per germline, CDR1 MNHEY and CDR2 SMNVEV (reference sequence). The CDR3 sequence: CASRPSGTYEQYF. For the CDR3, the DNA is TGTGCCAGCAGGCCTAGCGGAACCTACGAGCAGTACTTC.

The chain combines TRBV30 with TRBJ1-2; D is ambiguous. The CDR3 contains 13 residues. The germline V and J ends were trimmed by 0 bases and 5 bases, with 10 bases remaining between them. Germline CDR1 and CDR2: GTSNPN and SVGIG (reference sequence). The CDR3, as DNA: TGTGCCTGGAGTGTTGGGCTAACTTATGGCTACACCTTC. This codes for CAWSVGLTYGYTF.

The chain has TRBV12-3 or TRBV12-4 and TRBJ1-5; no definite D call. The CDR3 extends over 13 amino acids. With 8 bases removed from V and 3 bases from J, the gap between germline ends came to 11 bases. This chain's CDR3 is CASSPLINQPQHF. As DNA, the CDR3 is TGTGCCAGCTCCCCACTGATCAATCAGCCCCAGCATTTT.

This rearrangement joins TRBV5-4 to TRBJ2-5; the D gene is possibly TRBD1 (6 bases). Germline CDR1 SGHNT, CDR2 YYREEE (reference sequence). This CDR3 spans 14 amino acids. V shed 3 bases and J shed 5 bases, with 14 bases lying between them. The CDR3 DNA follows: TGTGCCAGCAGCTCCGCTGGGGGCTGGGAGACCCAGTACTTC. Its translation: CASSSAGGWETQYF.

This chain's CDR3 is CASSQGSGLAGEDEQFF. The CDR3 DNA sequence: TGCGCCAGCAGCCAAGGATCGGGACTAGCGGGAGAAGATGAGCAGTTCTTC. V is TRBV4-1 and J is TRBJ2-1; 14 positions match TRBD2. The germline V gene encodes CDR1 MGHRA and CDR2 YSYEKL. CDR3 length: 17 amino acids. V shed 1 base and J 8 bases; nucleotides not matched to a gene: 7.

This clone turned up a few times. The gene calls are TRBV7-2 and TRBJ2-1, with a tentative D call TRBD2 (5 bases). The CDR3 runs to 16 residues. Germline V gene data show CDR1 as SGHTA and CDR2 as FQGNSA. Between the trimmed V and J ends, which lost 0 bases and 2 bases, there was a span of 11 bases. DNA for the CDR3: TGTGCCAGCAGCTTAGCTAGGCGGGCGCCCTACAATGAGCAGTTCTTC. Its protein is CASSLARRAPYNEQFF.

The chain links TRBV7-8 to TRBJ1-1, with D possibly being TRBD1 (6 bases). This CDR3 region has 16 residues. Germline V gives CDR1 SGHVS, CDR2 FQNEAQ. V was shortened by 6 bases and J by 4 bases, with 21 bases between the two germline ends. The CDR3 coding sequence is TGTGCCAGCAGACCTTTCCGATCAGGGGCGGGCACTGAAGCTTTCTTT. This gives the protein CASRPFRSGAGTEAFF.

The chain employs TRBV28 and TRBJ2-3; 15 positions agree with TRBD2. CDR1 is MDHEN, CDR2 SYDVKM, per germline. The CDR3 length is 16 residues. The ends lost 7 bases at V and 3 bases at J; junction bases unmatched: 5. CDR3 sequence (DNA): TGTGCCAGCATGGGGACTAGCGGGAGGCAGACAGATACGCAGTATTTT. This translates into CASMGTSGRQTDTQYF.

The rearrangement links TRBV19 to TRBJ2-5; 7 bases are a match to TRBD1. V shed 7 bases and J 5 bases; nucleotides not matched to a gene: 10. The CDR3 consists of 14 residues. Germline V CDR1 and CDR2: LNHDA, SQIVND (reference sequence). The CDR3: CASTTGLRGETQYF. CDR3 nucleotide sequence: TGTGCCAGTACCACAGGCCTCAGGGGGGAGACCCAGTACTTC.

The genes are TRBV4-2 and TRBJ1-6; D is possibly TRBD1 (6 bases). Germline CDR1 LGHNA, CDR2 YNFKEQ. The CDR3 is 15 amino acids. Trimming pared 0 bases from V and 6 bases from J, leaving 9 bases between. This chain's CDR3 is CASSQEDRTNSPLHF. Written as DNA, the CDR3 is TGTGCCAGCAGCCAAGAGGACAGAACTAATTCACCCCTCCACTTT.